This TCR beta chain was observed in a study of T cell responses to AZD1222 COVID-19 vaccine (dated by TCRdb to 2020 to 2022). In terms of the full investigation: AZD1222 recipients with second doses at about 4 weeks or about 12 weeks were pooled, because spike-specific TCR depth and breadth did not differ between schedules. Enrollment into the trials was organized by age into subgroups of 18-55, 56-69 and 70-plus years, and those subgroups contained 148, 28 and 57 TCR-sequenced participants, respectively. TCR sequencing was performed for 230 to 250 trial participants, of whom about 200 were given two doses of AZD1222 and around 25 were given two doses of MenACWY control vaccine. The research as a whole found: Because no day 14 peak-response samples were available, repertoires were characterized only after the peak T cell response. Participants were mostly white British, with more females than males. The authors suggested clonal diversity may have been underestimated. After two AZD1222 doses, spike-specific TCR breadth and depth were significantly higher than at day 0 and than in MenACWY recipients. The 56-69-year group was small, and its depth increase did not reach significance, likely because of low power. Nearly half of unique spike-specific TCRs reportedly recognized epitopes outside regions mutated in the B.1.351 and B.1.1.7 variants. Conclusions about previously exposed vaccinees were limited because only a handful of AZD1222 recipients were SARS-CoV-2 seropositive at baseline. The vaccine-associated CD4 TCRs covered the entire spike protein, and the dominant responses fell in regions 160-218 and 743-854.

Inclusive of the bounding cysteine and phenylalanine, the CDR3 is 17 residues long. Just CDR3 DNA is preserved here, 51 bases in frame from base 1. V lost 0 bases and J lost 1 base, and the count of bases not matched to a germline gene is 10. The germline V gene specifies SGHRS as CDR1 and YFSETQ as CDR2. This clone was observed a few times. This receptor's antigen is unknown. No much larger clone is present one base from it, and per-base qualities are unavailable. The CDR3 regions of human TCRbeta chains were subjected to immunosequencing. The authors' analysis ran thus. Repertoire TCRs were checked for matches against a reference library of SARS-CoV-2-specific TCRs that had been generated using the MIRA antigen-specificity platform. Breadth was defined as the fraction of unique TCRs that were SARS-CoV-2-associated, and depth was defined as the fraction of total T cells that were SARS-CoV-2-associated. Using the MIRA data, each spike-specific TCR was mapped to the spike region that the TCR reacts to and placed in a CD4 or CD8 class. Log10-transformed breadth and depth values were compared by one-way ANOVA with Sidak's multiple comparisons tests. Drawn from immuneACCESS, this table holds only the in-frame rearrangements with V and J called that TCRdb kept. Clones are partly lost; checked studies trace under half to an unresolved V gene and leave the rest unexplained. V and J calls plus clone size are reproduced from that table; the DNA served to infer D and trimming. The sample table holds about 60,000 clones, of which more than 75% were seen once. Around 15% of the sample is held by the ten biggest clonotypes.

Read against the paper, the sample's time point label means: baseline before first vaccination. The vaccinee samples were drawn from two UK trials, COV001 and COV002, one of which was a single-blind randomized controlled phase 2/3 trial testing AZD1222 (ChAdOx1 nCoV-19) in healthy adults. For TCRbeta chain sequencing, PBMC samples from trial participants were taken at day 0 and at day 28 after the second dose. The TCR sequence derives from an adult in good health. Material: peripheral blood, obtained on day 0 of AZD1222 vaccination. The V and J genes are TRBV5-1 and TRBJ2-7; 7 bases in the middle match TRBD2. The nucleotide sequence reads TGCGCCAGCAGCTTGGCCTCATCCGGACTAGGTTCCTACGAGCAGTACTTC. Its coded protein is CASSLASSGLGSYEQYF.